This T cell receptor (beta chain) is from a study of T cell responses to AZD1222 COVID-19 vaccine. Germline V gives CDR1 SGHTA, CDR2 FQGNSA. V lost 7 bases and J lost 4, with 15 bases in between. The CDR3 is made up of 14 amino acids. Only in-frame clones appear in the TCRdb table, and some are missing; sequencing was by immunoSEQ multiplex PCR. This sample yields around 60,000 clones, of which about 90% are seen a single time; over 5.5% belongs to the top ten. The gene calls are TRBV7-2 and TRBJ2-3; D uncertain. The sample was peripheral blood, taken 28 days after the second dose of the MenACWY control vaccine. The sequence was collected from an adult who received the MenACWY meningococcal vaccine as a control. The chain's CDR3 is CASTRAPYADTQYF. The CDR3, as DNA: TGTGCCAGCACCCGGGCCCCTTACGCAGATACGCAGTATTTT.